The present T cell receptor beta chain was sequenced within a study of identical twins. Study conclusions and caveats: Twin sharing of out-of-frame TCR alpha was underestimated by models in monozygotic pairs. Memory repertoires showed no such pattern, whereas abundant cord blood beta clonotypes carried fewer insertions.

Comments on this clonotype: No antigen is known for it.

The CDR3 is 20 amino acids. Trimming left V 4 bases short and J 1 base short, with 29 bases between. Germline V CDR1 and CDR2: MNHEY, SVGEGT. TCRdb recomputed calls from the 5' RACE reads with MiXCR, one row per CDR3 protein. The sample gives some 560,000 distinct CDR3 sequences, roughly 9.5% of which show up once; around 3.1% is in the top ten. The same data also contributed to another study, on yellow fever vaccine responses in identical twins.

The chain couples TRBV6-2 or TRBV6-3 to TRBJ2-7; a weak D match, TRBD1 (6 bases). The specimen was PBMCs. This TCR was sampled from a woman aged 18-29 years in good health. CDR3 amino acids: CASSSYSDRGFGGFSYEQYF. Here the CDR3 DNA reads TGTGCCAGCAGTTCATATTCGGACAGAGGGTTTGGGGGTTTTTCCTACGAGCAGTACTTC.